This T cell receptor beta chain emerged from a study of cytomegalovirus exposure and HLA in healthy donors. V was trimmed by 4 bases and J by 1 base, leaving 14 bases between them. The germline V gene has CDR1 SGHRS and CDR2 YFSETQ. The CDR3 consists of 16 residues. This clone appeared a few times. The antigen remains undetermined. Whole-study findings and limits: The authors reported that TCR beta sequences could predict HLA-A and HLA-B alleles. These predictions were accurate for most subjects in the first cohort. A later analysis appeared to link common viral pathogens to several of the most significant clusters. Presence/absence analysis assumed near-uniform sequencing depth across donors.

Both 60 Vbeta primers and 13 Jbeta primers went into the PCR. TCRdb's copy holds only in-frame clones and misses some; the assay was immunoSEQ multiplex PCR. The repertoire has 90,000 to 140,000 clones, around 86% of them found once; the top ten carry 6.9%. This receptor was taken from a man aged 25-45 years in good health and CMV-seropositive. Sequencing was performed on PBMCs. This chain links TRBV5-1 with TRBJ2-2; TRBD1 is a possible D gene (6 bases). For the CDR3, the DNA is TGCGCCAGCAGCCTTGAGGTACAGGGGAACACCGGGGAGCTGTTTTTT. Protein sequence: CASSLEVQGNTGELFF.